The rows below give T cell receptor beta chains drawn from one sample of a study of OX40 agonist ivuxolimab in advanced cancers. Some clones are missing from TCRdb's copy, which holds only in-frame ones; the method was immunoSEQ multiplex PCR. The sample includes tens of thousands of clones, 85% to 90% of them seen just once. This material consisted of CD4+ or CD8+ T cells sorted from blood, taken in a trial of the OX40 agonist ivuxolimab. The receptors stem from an adult with an advanced solid tumor such as melanoma, head and neck, liver or kidney cancer. Each CDR3 is given with its conserved first and last residue. D genes are given only for firm matches. Rows may omit the clone size; those that give it use once, few, many or a size class.

D,V,size,J,DNA,CDR3
NA,TRBV7-9,once,TRBJ1-4,TGTGCCAGCAGCTTAGGGATGACAGGCGGCGGGGAAAAACTGTTTTTT,CASSLGMTGGGEKLFF
NA,TRBV10-1,once,TRBJ2-7,TGCGCCAGCACCATGGACTACCTCCTATACGAGCAGTACTTC,CASTMDYLLYEQYF
TRBD2,TRBV28,NA,TRBJ2-1,TGTGCCAGCAGCCCGGGGGGGGCGCTCAATGAGCAGTTCTTC,CASSPGGALNEQFF
NA,TRBV28,NA,TRBJ1-3,TGTGCCAGCAGTTTATTTTTACGGTCTGGAAACACCATATATTTT,CASSLFLRSGNTIYF
NA,TRBV14,few,TRBJ2-7,TGTGCCAGCAGCCGGGAGACAGCCACCTACGAGCAGTACTTC,CASSRETATYEQYF
NA,TRBV18,NA,TRBJ2-2,TGTGCCAGCTCACCTCCAGGGGAGGGGGAGCTGTTTTTT,CASSPPGEGELFF
TRBD1,TRBV5-1,NA,TRBJ2-7,TGCGCCAGCAGCTTGGAGACGACAGGGGGCGCGGGGGAGCAGTACTTC,CASSLETTGGAGEQYF
TRBD2,TRBV28,NA,TRBJ2-1,TGTGCCAGCACCATAGCGGGGGTATCCTACAATGAGCAGTTCTTC,CASTIAGVSYNEQFF
NA,TRBV5-1,NA,TRBJ2-5,TGCGCCAGCAGCCCCCTTTCCGGTGGGGTAGGACTTGATCAAGAGACCCAGTACTTC,CASSPLSGGVGLDQETQYF
TRBD1,TRBV10-3,NA,TRBJ2-1,TGTGCCATCAGTGAGGACAGGGGGCCTGGGGGGTTCTTC,CAISEDRGPGGFF
NA,TRBV5-8,NA,TRBJ1-1,TGTGCCAGCAGCTTGGTAGGCGGGGGCGCGGGGGAAGCTTTCTTT,CASSLVGGGAGEAFF
NA,TRBV28,NA,TRBJ1-5,TGTGCCAGCATACAAGTTAGCAATCAGCCCCAGCATTTT,CASIQVSNQPQHF
NA,TRBV28,NA,TRBJ2-3,TGTGCCAGCAGTTTACTGGCCGTAGATACGCAGTATTTT,CASSLLAVDTQYF
NA,TRBV2,NA,TRBJ1-5,TGTGCCAGCAGGATAGGGGCCCCTAGCAATCAGCCCCAGCATTTT,CASRIGAPSNQPQHF
TRBD1,TRBV2,NA,TRBJ2-3,TGTGCCAGCTCGGGACAGGTCACAGATACGCAGTATTTT,CASSGQVTDTQYF
TRBD1,TRBV5-4,NA,TRBJ1-1,TGTGCCAGCAGCTGGTGGGACAGGGCGGGGACTGAAGCTTTCTTT,CASSWWDRAGTEAFF
NA,TRBV27,NA,TRBJ2-3,TGTGCCAGCAGTTCCAGGGGGGGCACAGATACGCAGTATTTT,CASSSRGGTDTQYF
TRBD1,TRBV5-1,NA,TRBJ2-7,TGCGCCAGCAGCGACCCGACAGGGAATCAGCAGTACTTC,CASSDPTGNQQYF
NA,TRBV5-1,NA,TRBJ1-6,TGCGCCAGCAGCGCCTCGGGGACTGGGCATTCACCCCTCCACTTT,CASSASGTGHSPLHF
TRBD2,TRBV5-1,NA,TRBJ2-3,TGCGCCAGCGGCTATAGCGGGGTCCTCACAGATACGCAGTATTTT,CASGYSGVLTDTQYF
NA,TRBV7-3,NA,TRBJ2-1,TGTGCCAGCAGCCCGCCCTTTAAGGATGAGCAGTTCTTC,CASSPPFKDEQFF
NA,TRBV9,NA,TRBJ2-2,TGTGCCAGCAGCGCCATATACACCGGGGAGCTGTTTTTT,CASSAIYTGELFF
NA,TRBV19,NA,TRBJ1-1,TGTGCCAGTATGCTCGCAGGCATGAACACTGAAGCTTTCTTT,CASMLAGMNTEAFF
TRBD2,TRBV7-9,NA,TRBJ2-1,TGTGCCAGCAGCCCGACGTTGAGACTAGCGGTTAATGAGCAGTTCTTC,CASSPTLRLAVNEQFF
TRBD1,TRBV7-7,few,TRBJ2-2,TGTGCCAGCAGCAGGGACAGGGGCGGCGGGGAGCTGTTTTTT,CASSRDRGGGELFF
TRBD1,TRBV19,NA,TRBJ1-5,TGTGCCAGTAGCTTGACAGGGGTTGGGAGTAAGCCCCAGCATTTT,CASSLTGVGSKPQHF
TRBD2,TRBV4-2,NA,TRBJ2-1,TGTGCCAGCAGCCAACAGACTAGCGGGAGGGACAATGAGCAGTTCTTC,CASSQQTSGRDNEQFF
NA,TRBV30,NA,TRBJ2-2,TGTGCCTGGAGTCTCTCGTCCGGGGAGCTGTTTTTT,CAWSLSSGELFF
NA,TRBV6-5,NA,TRBJ1-1,TGTGCCAGCAGTTACAGAGCGAACACTGAAGCTTTCTTT,CASSYRANTEAFF
NA,TRBV5-1,NA,TRBJ2-1,TGCGCCAGCAGCTTGGAGGGGGGCGTATACAATGAGCAGTTCTTC,CASSLEGGVYNEQFF
TRBD2,TRBV25-1,NA,TRBJ2-5,TGTGCCAGCAGTGAAATTGGAGACGGGGGGGCCTTGGAGACCCAGTACTTC,CASSEIGDGGALETQYF
NA,TRBV30,NA,TRBJ1-5,TGTGCCTGGACATTAGGGGTTAATCAGCCCCAGCATTTT,CAWTLGVNQPQHF
TRBD1,TRBV18,NA,TRBJ2-7,TGTGCCAGCTCACTCCAGACAGGGGGCATCGGATCGGACGAGCAGTACTTC,CASSLQTGGIGSDEQYF
NA,TRBV5-1,NA,TRBJ1-1,TGCGCCAGCAGCTTGGAGTCGGGGAACACTGAAGCTTTCTTT,CASSLESGNTEAFF
TRBD1,TRBV11-2,NA,TRBJ2-7,TGTGCCAGCAGCGCGTCCGACAGGGGCGGCTACGAGCAGTACTTC,CASSASDRGGYEQYF
NA,TRBV18,NA,TRBJ2-5,TGTGCCAGCCTCGGCGGGGAGACCCAGTACTTC,CASLGGETQYF
NA,TRBV7-9,NA,TRBJ1-5,TGTGCCAGCAGCTTATTCAGTAGAAATAGCAATCAGCCCCAGCATTTT,CASSLFSRNSNQPQHF
TRBD1,TRBV27,few,TRBJ1-3,TGTGCCAGCAGACCGGACCACAGGACAGGTGGAAACACCATATATTTT,CASRPDHRTGGNTIYF
NA,TRBV7-7,NA,TRBJ2-2,TGTGCTAGCAGGCAAACTGGACAAGCCGGGGAGCTGTTTTTT,CASRQTGQAGELFF
TRBD1,TRBV15,NA,TRBJ2-7,TGTGCCACCAGCAGAGATCGACAGGGCTACGAGCAGTACTTC,CATSRDRQGYEQYF
NA,TRBV19,NA,TRBJ1-3,TGTGCCAGTAGTATCCCGGGACCCTCTGGAAACACCATATATTTT,CASSIPGPSGNTIYF
NA,TRBV10-3,once,TRBJ2-1,TGTGCCACGCGGGTGATGAGCTCCTACAATGAGCAGTTCTTC,CATRVMSSYNEQFF
TRBD2,TRBV6-5,NA,TRBJ2-1,TGTGCCACAGGGGGGCTAGCGGGAGTCGGGAATGAGCAGTTCTTC,CATGGLAGVGNEQFF
NA,TRBV5-1,NA,TRBJ1-4,TGCGCCAGCAGTTGGCAGGCGGGGGATGAAAAACTGTTTTTT,CASSWQAGDEKLFF
TRBD2,TRBV6-6,NA,TRBJ2-3,TGTGCCAGCAGCCAGGGACTAGCGGGAGTAGCAGATACGCAGTATTTT,CASSQGLAGVADTQYF
TRBD1,TRBV19,NA,TRBJ2-7,TGTGCCAGTAGTATAGGAGGGGGCGGCTACGAGCAGTACTTC,CASSIGGGGYEQYF
NA,TRBV9,NA,TRBJ1-2,TGTGCCAGCAGCCCCGGACAGTCTAACTATGGCTACACCTTC,CASSPGQSNYGYTF